This TCR beta chain was sequenced during a study of spatial heterogeneity in lung cancer. Study context: Raw-read counts averaged over ten per unique TCR and UMI combination.

Time point in this sample: blood at routine non-recurrence follow-up after resection. Extraction of whole RNA from tumor, nontumor lung or frozen PBMC preceded unsorted sequencing. TCRdb ran MiXCR on the 5' RACE reads and lists one entry per CDR3 protein. The table has more than 95,000 distinct CDR3 sequences, 12% seen once. There are many counts of this clonotype. Deletions cut 3 bases from V and 5 bases from J, with 7 bases between. The CDR3 spans 12 residues. CDR1 LNHNV and CDR2 YYDKDF come from the germline V gene (reference sequence). The sample consisted of PBMCs, taken at follow-up. The TCR originated in a male donor with early-stage non-small cell lung cancer. The chain carries TRBV15 and TRBJ1-1; D not certain. CDR3 in amino acids: CATSRRFTEAFF. The CDR3 DNA reads as TGTGCCACCAGCAGGAGGTTTACTGAAGCTTTCTTT.